These 25 T cell receptor beta chains share one sample of origin, sequenced in a study of blood T cell repertoires in COVID-19. Sequencing was performed with immunoSEQ multiplex PCR; in TCRdb, only in-frame clones are kept and a portion is missing. Of approximately 240,000 clones listed, around four fifths are singletons. The source material was peripheral blood. These receptors originate from a woman in her fifties or sixties with active or convalescent COVID-19.

The chain has TRBV18 and TRBJ2-1, with unresolved D. Germline V gives CDR1 KGHSH, CDR2 LQKENI. V was trimmed by 3 bases and J by 8 bases, leaving 8 bases between them. The CDR3 consists of 12 residues. For the CDR3, the DNA is TGTGCCAGCTCACCTTCCTCCGATGAGCAGTTCTTC. Protein: CASSPSSDEQFF.

V usage is TRBV5-1 and J usage is TRBJ2-7, with 7 bases lining up with TRBD1. This CDR3 comprises 19 residues. Germline CDR1 reads SGHRS; CDR2 reads YFSETQ. V dropped 3 bases and J dropped 2; count of bases not matched to a gene: 20. CDR3: CASSSSTGRVPQGAYEQYF. The CDR3 DNA reads as TGCGCCAGCAGCTCATCGACAGGGAGAGTACCCCAGGGAGCCTACGAGCAGTACTTC.

The rearrangement links TRBV5-1 to TRBJ1-1; TRBD1 agrees at 7 bases. Unmatched junction bases numbered 14, after V lost 0 bases and J lost 3 bases. The CDR3 spans 18 residues. Germline CDR1 is SGHRS and CDR2 is YFSETQ. Here the CDR3 DNA reads TGCGCCAGCAGCTTGGGATCGGGACAGTACGCAAGGGACACTGAAGCTTTCTTT. Translation: CASSLGSGQYARDTEAFF.

Details on this clone: This CDR3 is also generated by other DNA sequences in the sample. This chain links TRBV6-5 with TRBJ2-5; 9 bases match TRBD1. This CDR3 spans 13 amino acids. V shed 6 bases and J 3 bases; nucleotides not matched to a gene: 2. CDR1 and CDR2 (germline): MNHEY, SVGAGI. CDR3 coding DNA: TGTGCCAGCAGCCGGGACAGGGAAGAGACCCAGTACTTC. It specifies CASSRDREETQYF.

The V gene is TRBV11-2, the J gene TRBJ1-6, with TRBD1 matching 9 bases. This CDR3 is built from 15 residues. After removal of 2 bases from V and 9 bases from J, the junction contained 5 bases not matched to a gene. CDR1 SGHAT and CDR2 FQNNGV come from the germline V gene. The CDR3 DNA is TGTGCCAGCAGCTTATATAGGACAGGGGTTTCACCCCTCCACTTT. It is translated as CASSLYRTGVSPLHF.

This chain uses TRBV5-1 with TRBJ1-4, with D perhaps TRBD1 (6 bases). The CDR3 spans 15 residues. From germline, CDR1 is SGHRS and CDR2 YFSETQ. The ends were cut back, 0 bases at V and 4 bases at J, with 10 bases in the middle. The CDR3 sequence is CASSLAPGDNEKLFF. CDR3 nucleotides: TGCGCCAGCAGCTTGGCCCCAGGGGATAATGAAAAACTGTTTTTT.

This chain links TRBV4-2 with TRBJ1-2; 7 bases align to TRBD1. The trim removed 2 bases at V and 6 bases at J, leaving 9 bases unmatched. Germline-derived CDR1 and CDR2 are LGHNA and YNFKEQ. This CDR3 comprises 15 residues. CDR3 DNA sequence: TGTGCCAGCAGCCAACGACAGGGAGTCCTGGATGGCTACACCTTC. Translated: CASSQRQGVLDGYTF.

The chain couples TRBV7-2 to TRBJ2-2; D is ambiguous. Germline values: CDR1 SGHTA, CDR2 FQGNSA. Deletions cut 5 bases from V and 6 bases from J, with 7 bases between. The CDR3 length is 12 residues. The CDR3 here is CASSPVAGELFF. Written as DNA, the CDR3 is TGTGCCAGCAGCCCAGTGGCCGGGGAGCTGTTTTTT.

The genes are TRBV25-1 and TRBJ2-3, with D possibly being TRBD2 (5 bases). Germline CDR1 is MGHDK and CDR2 is SYGVNS. The V end lost 8 bases, the J end lost 3 bases, and 18 bases lay between the germline ends. The CDR3 is made up of 15 amino acids. For the CDR3, the DNA is TGTGCCAGCCTACCGCGAGGGTGGGGAACAGATACGCAGTATTTT. Residues: CASLPRGWGTDTQYF.

This clone was seen a handful of times. The J gene is TRBJ1-1, the V gene TRBV4-1, with TRBD1 as a possible D gene (5 bases). The CDR3 contains 13 residues. From germline, CDR1 is MGHRA and CDR2 YSYEKL. V was pared by 4 bases and J by 1 base, with 7 bases between. Here the CDR3 DNA reads TGCGCCAGCAGCCCTGGACAGAACACTGAAGCTTTCTTT. Translated: CASSPGQNTEAFF.

The gene calls are TRBV6-5 and TRBJ1-3, with 7 positions matching TRBD1. The CDR3 length is 14 residues. Unmatched junction bases numbered 2, after V lost 2 bases and J lost 4 bases. Germline CDR1 MNHEY, CDR2 SVGAGI. The CDR3 reads CASSYRGLGNTIYF. CDR3 sequence (DNA): TGTGCCAGCAGTTACAGGGGGCTGGGAAACACCATATATTTT.

This sequence joins TRBV11-1 and TRBJ2-2; 7 bases line up with TRBD2. Germline trimming cut 7 bases from V and 4 bases from J; bases unmatched to any gene: 12. The CDR3 consists of 16 residues. Germline loops: CDR1 SGHAT, CDR2 FQDESV (reference sequence). The CDR3 protein is CASTNYGLEVTGELFF. CDR3 sequence (DNA): TGTGCCAGCACCAACTACGGACTAGAGGTCACCGGGGAGCTGTTTTTT.

The chain recombines TRBV12-3 or TRBV12-4 with TRBJ2-5, with TRBD1 matching 9 bases. Trimming removed 4 bases from V and 3 bases from J; junction bases left unmatched: 0. The CDR3 totals 13 residues. The CDR3: CASSWTGEETQYF. CDR3 nucleotide sequence: TGTGCCAGCAGTTGGACAGGGGAAGAGACCCAGTACTTC.

The chain recombines TRBV19 with TRBJ1-2; D not certain. Trimming removed 8 bases at V and 7 bases at J, with 11 bases between. The CDR3 sequence is 11 residues long. Germline CDR1 and CDR2: LNHDA and SQIVND (reference sequence). CDR3 sequence reads: CASELRGGYTF. Written as DNA, the CDR3 is TGTGCCAGTGAGCTGCGGGGTGGCTACACCTTC.

This chain links TRBV19 with TRBJ2-1, with a tentative D call TRBD1 (6 bases). CDR3 length: 16 amino acids. Trimming took 5 bases from V and 10 from J, leaving 24 bases between them. Per the germline V gene, CDR1 is LNHDA and CDR2 is SQIVND (reference sequence). CDR3 amino acids: CASSLRGATGVQEQFF. CDR3 sequence (DNA): TGTGCCAGTAGTTTACGAGGGGCGACAGGTGTACAGGAGCAGTTCTTC.

In this sample, this clone turned up once. The chain combines TRBV14 with TRBJ1-2, with D perhaps matching TRBD1 (5 bases). V lost 1 base and J lost 6, with 15 bases in between. CDR1 and CDR2 from the germline V gene are SGHDN and FVKESK. This CDR3 spans 15 amino acids. CDR3 region: CASSQGGLGKDGYTF. DNA of the CDR3: TGTGCCAGCAGCCAAGGGGGACTGGGGAAGGATGGCTACACCTTC. Full variable domain (outside the CDR3, taken from reference TRBV14 and TRBJ1-2): EAGVTQFPSHSVIEKGQTVTLRCDPISGHDNLYWYRRVMGKEIKFLLHFVKESKQDESGMPNNRFLAERTGGTYSTLKVQPAELEDSGVYFCASSQGGLGKDGYTFGSGTRLTVV.

The chain recombines TRBV10-3 with TRBJ2-2, with 8 positions matching TRBD1. The germline V gene encodes CDR1 ENHRY and CDR2 SYGVKD. The trim removed 8 bases at V and 6 bases at J, leaving 8 bases unmatched. The CDR3 is made up of 14 amino acids. CDR3 region: CAIRGTGMAGELFF. The CDR3 bases are TGTGCCATCCGGGGGACAGGAATGGCCGGGGAGCTGTTTTTT.

The chain links TRBV19 to TRBJ2-3; D is perhaps TRBD1 (5 bases). Germline V lookup: CDR1 LNHDA, CDR2 SQIVND (reference sequence). Trimming removed 9 bases from V and 1 base from J, with 20 bases in between. The CDR3 length is 16 residues. CDR3: CASPPAGKGGTDTQYF. The DNA of the CDR3 is TGTGCCAGCCCGCCGGCAGGGAAAGGCGGCACAGATACGCAGTATTTT. Filled out from reference TRBV19 and TRBJ2-3, the complete variable domain reads DGGITQSPKYLFRKEGQNVTLSCEQNLNHDAMYWYRQDPGQGLRLIYYSQIVNDFQKGDIAEGYSVSREKKESFPLTVTSAQKNPTAFYLCASPPAGKGGTDTQYFGPGTRLTVL.

The chain couples TRBV28 to TRBJ2-5; 10 positions match TRBD2. V lost 8 bases and J lost 4; bases outside the gene matches: 4. Germline CDR1 and CDR2: MDHEN and SYDVKM. The CDR3 has 13 residues. In nucleotides, the CDR3 is TGTGCCAGCCTGAGCGGGGGGGTAGAGACCCAGTACTTC. This gives the protein CASLSGGVETQYF.

This clone was seen just once. This chain joins TRBV30 and TRBJ1-2; D may be TRBD1 (6 bases). V was shortened by 4 bases and J by 5 bases, with 11 bases between the two germline ends. Germline V CDR1 and CDR2: GTSNPN, SVGIG (reference sequence). This CDR3 spans 12 amino acids. The CDR3 is CAWMAGVYGYTF. In nucleotides, the CDR3 is TGTGCCTGGATGGCAGGGGTATATGGCTACACCTTC.

This rearrangement joins TRBV13 to TRBJ2-5; D perhaps matches TRBD2 (6 bases). The V end lost 5 bases, the J end lost 0 bases, and 10 bases lay between the germline ends. CDR1 PRHDT and CDR2 FYEKMQ come from the germline V gene (reference sequence). The CDR3 is made up of 14 amino acids. The CDR3 region has the DNA TGTGCCAGCAGCGGACGGGACTACCAAGAGACCCAGTACTTC. This encodes CASSGRDYQETQYF.

This rearrangement joins TRBV5-5 to TRBJ1-1; unclear D gene. The V end lost 1 base, the J end lost 2 bases, and 12 bases lay between the germline ends. Germline assignment: CDR1 SGHKS and CDR2 YYEKEE (reference sequence). This CDR3 is built from 15 residues. DNA for the CDR3: TGTGCCAGCAGCTTGCGGGGAGACCTCAACACTGAAGCTTTCTTT. Translating it yields CASSLRGDLNTEAFF.

The chain links TRBV9 to TRBJ1-3, with D unclear. Germline V gene sequence: CDR1 SGDLS, CDR2 YYNGEE. V gave up 0 bases and J gave up 2 bases, with 6 bases separating them. The CDR3 runs 14 residues. CDR3 sequence: CASSVAGTGNTIYF. The CDR3, as DNA: TGTGCCAGCAGCGTAGCGGGGACTGGAAACACCATATATTTT.

The V call is TRBV19, the J call TRBJ2-1, with D tentatively TRBD2 (6 bases). Germline CDR1 and CDR2: LNHDA and SQIVND (reference sequence). V was clipped by 5 bases and J by 9 bases, with 14 bases between them. CDR3 size: 13 residues. CDR3: CASSAGPVGEQFF. The CDR3 nucleotides read TGTGCCAGTAGTGCGGGACCCGTTGGTGAGCAGTTCTTC.

This chain joins TRBV28 and TRBJ1-5, with TRBD1 as a possible D gene (6 bases). V lost 6 bases, J lost 3 bases, and 12 bases lay in between. The CDR3 contains 14 residues. The germline CDR1 and CDR2 sequences are MDHEN and SYDVKM. CDR3 protein: CASSPDSNNQPQHF. Written as DNA, the CDR3 is TGTGCCAGCAGCCCGGACAGTAACAATCAGCCCCAGCATTTT.